Below are 19 T cell receptor beta chains sequenced from a single sample in a study of T cells in Graves' hyperthyroidism and ophthalmopathy. TCR beta CDR3 sequences were amplified from RNA transcripts. Researchers ran a first-round RT-PCR on the TCR CDR3 using the HTBI primer set. One entry per CDR3 protein, called by TCRdb with MiXCR from the multiplex PCR reads. Of fewer than 450,000 distinct CDR3 sequences listed, 15% are singletons. Source material: blood. Source of these receptors: a woman aged 55-69 years with Graves' ophthalmopathy.

This clonotype was seen at least ten times. The rearrangement uses TRBV20-1 and TRBJ2-7; TRBD2 matches at 14 bases. The CDR3 is made up of 16 amino acids. Germline V gene data show CDR1 as DFQATT and CDR2 as SNEGSKA (reference sequence). After removal of 6 bases from V and 2 bases from J, the junction contained 9 bases not matched to a gene. The CDR3 region is CSAPGTSGSLAYEQYF. CDR3 in DNA: TGCAGTGCCCCGGGGACTAGCGGGAGTCTGGCCTACGAGCAGTACTTC.

Ten or more counts support this clonotype. V and J are TRBV6-1 and TRBJ2-7, with 8 positions matching TRBD1. The germline gives CDR1 MNHNS, CDR2 SASEGT. The junction had 14 bases not matched to a gene; V was cut back by 6 bases and J by 4 bases. This CDR3 contains 16 residues. CDR3 coding DNA: TGTGCCAGCAGCACCCCTGGGGCAGGGGGCAGGTACGAGCAGTACTTC. Its translation is CASSTPGAGGRYEQYF.

This clonotype was found a few times. This chain links TRBV5-4 with TRBJ2-2, with D tentatively TRBD1 (5 bases). Trimming took 2 bases from V and 5 from J, leaving 13 bases between them. This CDR3 is built from 15 residues. Germline CDR1 SGHNT, CDR2 YYREEE (reference sequence). CDR3 nucleotide sequence: TGTGCCAGCAGCTTAAGGTCAGGGCTTACCGGGGAGCTGTTTTTT. It translates to CASSLRSGLTGELFF.

The V and J genes are TRBV7-9 and TRBJ1-2; D call uncertain. CDR3 size: 16 residues. V shed 4 bases and J shed 1 base, with 16 bases lying between them. Per germline, CDR1 SEHNR and CDR2 FQNEAQ (reference sequence). The CDR3 sequence: CASSSTDGSDNYGYTF. In DNA, the CDR3 is TGTGCCAGCAGCTCTACTGATGGCAGCGATAACTATGGCTACACCTTC.

In this sample, this clonotype turned up a few times. The rearrangement joins TRBV6-1 to TRBJ2-3; 7 bases match TRBD1. CDR1 and CDR2 (germline): MNHNS, SASEGT. J was trimmed by 4 bases and V by 5 bases; bases with no gene match: 9. This CDR3 has 15 amino acids. The CDR3 protein is CASSRWGTASDTQYF. The CDR3 DNA reads as TGTGCCAGCAGTCGGTGGGGGACAGCTTCAGATACGCAGTATTTT.

This clonotype was counted at least ten times. V and J are TRBV30 and TRBJ1-1; maybe TRBD1 (5 bases). Trimming left V 5 bases short and J 2 bases short, with 9 bases between. CDR3 size: 12 residues. The germline gives CDR1 GTSNPN, CDR2 SVGIG (reference sequence). CDR3 nucleotides: TGTGCCTGGGGGACGGCAAACACTGAAGCTTTCTTT. Translating it yields CAWGTANTEAFF. Full variable domain (rest looked up from reference TRBV30 and TRBJ1-1): SQTIHQWPATLVQPVGSPLSLECTVEGTSNPNLYWYRQAAGRGLQLLFYSVGIGQISSEVPQNLSASRPQDRQFILSSKKLLLSDSGFYLCAWGTANTEAFFGQGTRLTVV.

This clonotype has a count of ten or more. The chain combines TRBV13 with TRBJ2-1, with 7 bases identical to TRBD1. CDR3 length equals 16 residues. V dropped 5 bases and J dropped 3; count of bases not matched to a gene: 10. CDR1 is PRHDT and CDR2 is FYEKMQ in the germline V gene (reference sequence). CDR3 loop: CASSPQGSSDYNEQFF. The CDR3 DNA reads TGTGCCAGCAGCCCACAGGGGTCCTCCGACTACAATGAGCAGTTCTTC.

This clonotype was detected many times. The V gene is TRBV20-1, the J gene TRBJ2-1, with TRBD1 as a possible D gene (6 bases). Trimming took off 6 bases at V and 0 bases at J, with 9 bases between the two ends. Germline CDR1 DFQATT, CDR2 SNEGSKA (reference sequence). The CDR3 covers 13 residues. The CDR3 DNA reads as TGCAGTGCGGGGGCCCGCTCCTACAATGAGCAGTTCTTC. Its translation is CSAGARSYNEQFF.

Points on this clonotype: The junction departs from germline at one end; a sequencing error may be responsible. This chain connects TRBV9 to TRBJ2-6, with D maybe TRBD1 (5 bases). There are 17 residues in the CDR3. Germline V lookup: CDR1 SGDLS, CDR2 YYNGEE. The DNA for the CDR3 is TGTGCCAGCAGCGTAGTTCCCACAAGATCTGGGGCCAACGTCCCGACCTTC. Its translation is CASSVVPTRSGANVPTF. Full variable domain (remainder filled in from reference TRBV9 and TRBJ2-6): DSGVTQTPKHLITATGQRVTLRCSPRSGDLSVYWYQQSLDQGLQFLIQYYNGEERAKGNILERFSAQQFPDLHSELNLSSLELGDSALYFCASSVVPTRSGANVPTFGAGSRLTVL.

This clonotype was seen at least ten times. The chain joins TRBV2 to TRBJ2-1, with 10 positions matching TRBD2. J was trimmed by 0 bases and V by 6 bases; bases with no gene match: 5. CDR3 length: 16 residues. CDR1 and CDR2 (germline): SNHLY, FYNNEI. CDR3 DNA: TGTGCCAGCAGCTGGACTAGCGGAACCTCCTACAATGAGCAGTTCTTC. This sequence encodes CASSWTSGTSYNEQFF.

Ten or more counts support this clonotype. The chain is built from TRBV7-7 and TRBJ2-7; D remains ambiguous. The CDR3 sequence is 14 residues long. V was trimmed by 1 base and J by 3 bases, leaving 10 bases between them. CDR1 and CDR2 from the germline V gene are SSHAT and FNYEAQ (reference sequence). CDR3 loop: CASSLGPGDYEQYF. The CDR3 DNA sequence: TGTGCCAGCAGCTTAGGACCCGGTGACTACGAGCAGTACTTC.

As concerns this clonotype: A much larger clone sits a single nucleotide away, making a read error possible. J is TRBJ2-7 and V is TRBV28; D is unresolved. Germline CDR1 reads MDHEN; CDR2 reads SYDVKM. V gave up 5 bases and J gave up 9 bases, with 20 bases separating them. The CDR3 is made up of 14 amino acids. The CDR3 DNA sequence: TGTGCCAGCAGTCCTCCGACCGTTATCAACGTGCAGTACTTC. This translates into CASSPPTVINVQYF.

The chain uses TRBV6-5 and TRBJ2-2, with D unclear. Germline V gives CDR1 MNHEY, CDR2 SVGAGI. Trimming removed 2 bases at V and 3 bases at J, with 7 bases between. The CDR3 is made up of 14 amino acids. CDR3 residues: CASSYRVDTGELFF. The CDR3 DNA reads TGTGCCAGCAGTTACAGGGTGGACACCGGGGAGCTGTTTTTT.

This clonotype was seen just once. The chain combines TRBV2 with TRBJ2-7, with TRBD1 matching over 10 bases. The CDR3 totals 14 residues. Germline assignment: CDR1 SNHLY and CDR2 FYNNEI. V shed 6 bases, J shed 4 bases, and the junction held 6 bases outside the gene matches. The CDR3 DNA follows: TGTGCCAGCAGGAAAGACAGGGGGCGGTACGAGCAGTACTTC. As protein: CASRKDRGRYEQYF.

The chain carries TRBV20-1 and TRBJ2-2, with 11 bases identical to TRBD2. The germline CDR1 and CDR2 sequences are DFQATT and SNEGSKA (reference sequence). V was pared by 0 bases and J by 6 bases, with 3 bases of the junction left unmatched. This CDR3 region has 15 residues. The CDR3 is CSARELAGVAGELFF. Here the CDR3 DNA reads TGCAGTGCTAGAGAACTAGCGGGAGTTGCCGGGGAGCTGTTTTTT.

Ten or more counts support this clonotype. This sequence joins TRBV2 and TRBJ2-5; D is perhaps TRBD1 or TRBD2 (5 bases each). From germline, CDR1 is SNHLY and CDR2 FYNNEI. The CDR3 has 14 residues. V lost 5 bases and J 4 bases, leaving 14 bases between the germline ends. Here the CDR3 reads CASSLGPLGETQYF. The CDR3 DNA sequence: TGTGCCAGCAGTCTGGGACCGCTGGGAGAGACCCAGTACTTC.

In its sample, this clonotype was seen many times. The chain recombines TRBV12-3 or TRBV12-4 with TRBJ2-3; TRBD2 matches at 12 bases. The CDR3 is 14 amino acids. J was trimmed by 3 bases and V by 7 bases; bases with no gene match: 2. The CDR3 sequence: CASTGLAGTDTQYF. In DNA, the CDR3 is TGTGCCAGCACCGGACTAGCGGGAACAGATACGCAGTATTTT.

This sequence joins TRBV6-1 and TRBJ2-4, with D tentatively TRBD1 (5 bases). Germline CDR1 MNHNS, CDR2 SASEGT. V was trimmed by 11 bases and J by 0 bases, leaving 14 bases between them. The CDR3 is 14 residues long. The CDR3 coding sequence is TGTGCCGCCGTAGGGGAACTAGCCAAAAACATTCAGTACTTC. It specifies CAAVGELAKNIQYF.

This clonotype occurred many times. V and J are TRBV28 and TRBJ1-1; 7 bases map to TRBD1. Germline CDR1 reads MDHEN; CDR2 reads SYDVKM. The CDR3 sequence is 14 residues long. V trimming: 3 bases; J trimming: 5 bases; junction bases outside the gene matches: 6. In DNA, the CDR3 is TGTGCCAGCAGTTTGACAGGGATTGTGACTGAAGCTTTCTTT. Translated, it gives CASSLTGIVTEAFF.